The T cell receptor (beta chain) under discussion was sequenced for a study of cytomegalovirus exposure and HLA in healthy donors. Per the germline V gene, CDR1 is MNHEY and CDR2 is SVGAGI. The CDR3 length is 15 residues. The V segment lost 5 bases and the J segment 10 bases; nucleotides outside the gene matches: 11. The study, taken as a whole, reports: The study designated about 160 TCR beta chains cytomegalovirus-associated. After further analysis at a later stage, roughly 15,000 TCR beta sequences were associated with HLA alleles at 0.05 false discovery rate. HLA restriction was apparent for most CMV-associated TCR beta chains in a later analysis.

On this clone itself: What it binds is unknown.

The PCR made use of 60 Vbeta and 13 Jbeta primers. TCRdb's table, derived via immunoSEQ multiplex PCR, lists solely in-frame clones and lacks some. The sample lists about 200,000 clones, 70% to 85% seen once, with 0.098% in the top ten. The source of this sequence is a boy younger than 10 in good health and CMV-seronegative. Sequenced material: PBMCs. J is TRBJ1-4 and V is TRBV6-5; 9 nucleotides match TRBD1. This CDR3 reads CASSGTGTGFGKLFF. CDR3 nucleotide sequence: TGTGCCAGCAGTGGGACCGGGACAGGGTTTGGAAAACTGTTTTTT.